This is a list of T cell receptor beta chains from one sample in a study of T cells after yellow fever vaccination. Using its own MiXCR run on the 5' RACE reads, TCRdb lists one record per CDR3 protein. Seen here are fewer than 450,000 distinct CDR3 sequences, around 4.1% observed once, and the top ten hold around 24%. The specimen was PBMCs, collected 5 days after the yellow fever booster vaccination. The receptors shown here come from a man aged 18 to 29 who received the YFV17D yellow fever vaccine. Both conserved end residues are part of each CDR3. Each record gives: V gene, J gene, clone size, D gene, CDR3 DNA, CDR3 protein. D genes are given only for firm matches. A row's size may be missing; if present it is once, few, many or a size class.

V gene: TRBV11-2; J gene: TRBJ2-7; clone size: -; D gene: -; CDR3 DNA: TGTGCCAGCAGCTTAGCAAGGGGACCCGGGACTCGCTCCTACGAGCAGTACTTC; CDR3 protein: CASSLARGPGTRSYEQYF
V gene: TRBV7-3; J gene: TRBJ2-7; clone size: -; D gene: -; CDR3 DNA: TGTGCCAGCAGCCCATCGGCAGGGTCCTACGAGCAGTACTTC; CDR3 protein: CASSPSAGSYEQYF
V gene: TRBV5-6; J gene: TRBJ1-1; clone size: many; D gene: -; CDR3 DNA: TGTGCCAGCAGCTTGGGACAGATCACTGAAGCTTTCTTT; CDR3 protein: CASSLGQITEAFF
V gene: TRBV5-4; J gene: TRBJ1-6; clone size: few; D gene: -; CDR3 DNA: TGTGCCAGCAGTCCCGACCAGGCTCATTCACCCCTCCACTTT; CDR3 protein: CASSPDQAHSPLHF
V gene: TRBV7-2; J gene: TRBJ1-5; clone size: -; D gene: -; CDR3 DNA: TGTGCCAGCAGCGCTTCTGGGGGAGATCAGCCCCAGCATTTT; CDR3 protein: CASSASGGDQPQHF
V gene: TRBV7-3; J gene: TRBJ1-5; clone size: few; D gene: -; CDR3 DNA: TGTGCCAGCAGCTCCTCGGTAGGACAGTTCTATAGCAATCAGCCCCAGCATTTT; CDR3 protein: CASSSSVGQFYSNQPQHF
V gene: TRBV2; J gene: TRBJ1-6; clone size: many; D gene: -; CDR3 DNA: TGTGCCAGCAAGACCGACAGCCATAATTCACCCCTCCACTTT; CDR3 protein: CASKTDSHNSPLHF
V gene: TRBV9; J gene: TRBJ2-1; clone size: -; D gene: TRBD2; CDR3 DNA: TGTGCCAGCAGCAATTTAGCGGGGGACGAGTATGAGCAGTTCTTC; CDR3 protein: CASSNLAGDEYEQFF
V gene: TRBV4-2; J gene: TRBJ2-3; clone size: many; D gene: TRBD2; CDR3 DNA: TGTGCCAGCAGCCTACAATACTCGACTAGCAATCCAGATACGCAGTATTTT; CDR3 protein: CASSLQYSTSNPDTQYF
V gene: TRBV24-1; J gene: TRBJ2-3; clone size: -; D gene: TRBD1; CDR3 DNA: TGTGCCACCAAGGACAGGACTAGCACAGATACGCAGTATTTT; CDR3 protein: CATKDRTSTDTQYF
V gene: TRBV11-2; J gene: TRBJ2-2; clone size: few; D gene: -; CDR3 DNA: TGTGCCAGCAGCTTGCGTCCGGGGTACACCGGGGAGCTGTTTTTT; CDR3 protein: CASSLRPGYTGELFF
V gene: TRBV4-1; J gene: TRBJ2-7; clone size: -; D gene: TRBD2; CDR3 DNA: TGCGCCAGCAGCCTGGGGGCCGGGACTAGTTCCTACGAGCAGTACTTC; CDR3 protein: CASSLGAGTSSYEQYF
V gene: TRBV6-5; J gene: TRBJ1-2; clone size: -; D gene: -; CDR3 DNA: TGTGCCATCCAACGGGCCGGGGCTGTTGGCTACACCTTC; CDR3 protein: CAIQRAGAVGYTF
V gene: TRBV5-4; J gene: TRBJ2-3; clone size: many; D gene: -; CDR3 DNA: TGTGCCAGCAGCTTGGAGCGAGATACGCAGTATTTT; CDR3 protein: CASSLERDTQYF
V gene: TRBV28; J gene: TRBJ1-2; clone size: -; D gene: -; CDR3 DNA: TGTGCCAGCAGCGACGGACGGAGCTATGGCTACACCTTC; CDR3 protein: CASSDGRSYGYTF
V gene: TRBV20-1; J gene: TRBJ1-6; clone size: -; D gene: -; CDR3 DNA: TGCAGTGCAATCAGTGGTGGGGGCGAAAAGTCACCCCTCCACTTT; CDR3 protein: CSAISGGGEKSPLHF
V gene: TRBV12-3/TRBV12-4; J gene: TRBJ2-5; clone size: many; D gene: -; CDR3 DNA: TGTGCCAGCAGTTTAGCCAGCCTCCAAGAGACCCAGTACTTC; CDR3 protein: CASSLASLQETQYF
V gene: TRBV7-2; J gene: TRBJ1-6; clone size: many; D gene: -; CDR3 DNA: TGTGCCAGCAGCTTAGTATTGGGGTATAATTCACCCCTCCACTTT; CDR3 protein: CASSLVLGYNSPLHF
V gene: TRBV5-1; J gene: TRBJ1-2; clone size: -; D gene: -; CDR3 DNA: TGCGCCAGCAGCCCTGGTTCCCGACAAAGTGTCGGCTACACCTTC; CDR3 protein: CASSPGSRQSVGYTF
V gene: TRBV5-6; J gene: TRBJ2-2; clone size: few; D gene: -; CDR3 DNA: TGTGCCAGCAGCCCTATGAGTCGGGGGAAGACCGGGGAGCTGTTTTTT; CDR3 protein: CASSPMSRGKTGELFF
V gene: TRBV6-5; J gene: TRBJ1-2; clone size: -; D gene: TRBD1; CDR3 DNA: TGTGCCAGCAGTGGTCGGGACAGGGGGAATTCCGCTGGCTACACCTTC; CDR3 protein: CASSGRDRGNSAGYTF
V gene: TRBV7-3; J gene: TRBJ2-5; clone size: -; D gene: -; CDR3 DNA: TGTGCCAGCAGCCCAAAAGGGACCCCCGGGACCCAGTACTTC; CDR3 protein: CASSPKGTPGTQYF
V gene: TRBV20-1; J gene: TRBJ2-5; clone size: few; D gene: -; CDR3 DNA: TGCAGTGCTAGGGCGGGGACGGCGGTTGAAGAGACCCAGTACTTC; CDR3 protein: CSARAGTAVEETQYF
V gene: TRBV5-1; J gene: TRBJ1-1; clone size: few; D gene: TRBD1; CDR3 DNA: TGCGCCAGCGGAGGGGGACAGGGATTTGAAGCTTTCTTT; CDR3 protein: CASGGGQGFEAFF